The 26 T cell receptor beta chains listed next were all sequenced from one sample in a study of human T cells and chemical hapten exposure. Time point defined: pre-sensitization, week 0. Treatment specified: therapeutic diphenylcyclopropenone sensitization with weekly scalp DPC. TCRdb recomputed calls from the RACE reads with MiXCR, one row per CDR3 protein. The profile shows approximately 370,000 distinct CDR3 sequences, 4.5% to 7% of them singletons. This specimen was whole blood, taken in connection with sensitization to the hapten diphenylcyclopropenone (DPC). Receptor source: a woman aged 18-29 years with alopecia areata. Some clones in this sample may be carry-over from other donors' samples.

This clonotype was observed at least ten times. The rearrangement joins TRBV6-5 to TRBJ2-7; maybe TRBD2 (5 bases). Trimming stripped 0 bases from V and 5 bases from J, with 17 bases between. The CDR3 is 16 amino acids. CDR1 is MNHEY and CDR2 is SVGAGI in the germline V gene. The CDR3 is CASSYSYITGRDEQYF. The CDR3 coding sequence is TGTGCCAGCAGTTACTCTTACATAACGGGAAGGGACGAGCAGTACTTC.

This clonotype was observed many times. The rearrangement joins TRBV7-8 to TRBJ1-4, with D unresolved. Trimming cost V 1 base and J 0 bases, with 6 bases left between them. Germline V lookup: CDR1 SGHVS, CDR2 FQNEAQ. The CDR3 length is 15 residues. CDR3 region: CASSLGGTTNEKLFF. CDR3 DNA sequence: TGTGCCAGCAGCTTAGGAGGGACAACTAATGAAAAACTGTTTTTT.

This clonotype has ten or more counts. CDR3 bases: TGTGCCAGCAGAAAAGCACCGGGTATAGAGCAGTACTTC. Encoded protein: CASRKAPGIEQYF. V is TRBV5-6 and J is TRBJ2-7; no firm D call. Trimming left V 5 bases short and J 7 bases short, with 16 bases between. CDR3 length: 13 amino acids. The germline CDR1 and CDR2 sequences are SGHDT and YYEEEE.

This clonotype was counted ten times or more. The chain uses TRBV4-2 and TRBJ1-1, with a possible D match to TRBD1 (6 bases). This CDR3 has 16 amino acids. The germline V gene encodes CDR1 LGHNA and CDR2 YNFKEQ. V lost 0 bases to trimming and J lost 3 bases, with 14 bases between them. This CDR3 reads CASSQDMGGAYTEAFF. The DNA of the CDR3 is TGTGCCAGCAGCCAAGATATGGGGGGGGCGTACACTGAAGCTTTCTTT.

This clonotype was detected many times. The chain couples TRBV6-5 to TRBJ2-3, with D uncertain. The length of the CDR3 is 13 residues. Germline loops: CDR1 MNHEY, CDR2 SVGAGI. The V end lost 0 bases, the J end lost 8 bases, and 9 bases lay between the germline ends. The CDR3 DNA sequence: TGTGCCAGCAGTTACTCCCTCAAGGGTACGCAGTATTTT. This encodes CASSYSLKGTQYF.

This clonotype came up many times. The chain joins TRBV20-1 to TRBJ1-6; 7 positions match TRBD1. The CDR3 is 15 residues long. Trimming removed 1 base from V and 7 bases from J; junction bases left unmatched: 7. CDR1 and CDR2 (germline): DFQATT, SNEGSKA (reference sequence). Here the CDR3 reads CSARVAGQANSPLHF. The CDR3 region has the DNA TGCAGTGCTAGAGTCGCCGGACAGGCGAATTCACCCCTCCACTTT.

This clonotype was seen many times. The chain is built from TRBV7-2 and TRBJ2-3; 10 bases line up with TRBD1. Germline CDR1 is SGHTA and CDR2 is FQGNSA. This CDR3 comprises 15 residues. Germline trimming cut 4 bases from V and 9 bases from J; bases unmatched to any gene: 10. CDR3 loop: CASSWDRGRSSTQYF. The CDR3, as DNA: TGTGCCAGCAGCTGGGACAGGGGACGGTCCTCGACGCAGTATTTT.

This clonotype has ten or more counts. In nucleotides, the CDR3 is TGTGCCAGCACCCAAGCGGGGGAGCAGTTCTTC. Encoded protein: CASTQAGEQFF. The chain uses TRBV6-5 and TRBJ2-1, with 7 bases matching TRBD2. The V gene end was trimmed by 7 bases and the J gene end by 10 bases; junction bases not matched to a gene: 4. Germline lookup yields CDR1 MNHEY and CDR2 SVGAGI. The CDR3 sequence is 11 residues long.

The chain employs TRBV4-2 and TRBJ2-7, with TRBD1 identical over 10 bases. Unmatched junction bases numbered 12, after V lost 1 base and J lost 3 bases. CDR3 length: 18 amino acids. Germline V gene lookup returns CDR1 LGHNA and CDR2 YNFKEQ. This chain's CDR3 is CASSQGTGGLAGIYEQYF. Here the CDR3 DNA reads TGTGCCAGCAGCCAAGGGACAGGGGGTCTAGCGGGCATCTACGAGCAGTACTTC.

This clonotype was counted only a few times. J is TRBJ1-5 and V is TRBV28; 10 bases agree with TRBD1. V lost 2 bases to trimming and J lost 6 bases; unmatched junction nucleotides: 4. Germline CDR1 is MDHEN and CDR2 is SYDVKM. This CDR3 is 15 amino acids long. The CDR3 sequence: CASSLPGQGSQPQHF. The CDR3 DNA follows: TGTGCCAGCAGTTTACCGGGACAGGGGAGTCAGCCCCAGCATTTT.

The CDR3 coding sequence is TGTGCCAGCAGTCCCGGGGGGTCGTTCGTGCCCCAGCATTTT. This sequence encodes CASSPGGSFVPQHF. This sequence joins TRBV27 and TRBJ1-5; D is perhaps TRBD1 (5 bases). The CDR3 is 14 residues long. CDR1 and CDR2 from the germline V gene are MNHEY and SMNVEV (reference sequence). Trimming removed 5 bases from V and 9 bases from J, with 17 bases in between.

This clonotype was seen many times. This CDR3 reads CASTSGSNQPQHF. The CDR3 bases are TGTGCCAGTACTAGTGGCAGCAATCAGCCCCAGCATTTT. The chain uses TRBV12-3 or TRBV12-4 and TRBJ1-5; D is unclear. This CDR3 has 13 amino acids. Between the trimmed V and J ends, which lost 9 bases and 1 base, there was a span of 10 bases.

This clonotype was counted ten times or more. This chain joins TRBV6-5 and TRBJ2-7; tentative D call: TRBD2 (6 bases). The length of the CDR3 is 14 residues. The V end was cut by 5 bases, the J end by 1 base, with 12 bases between. Germline assignment: CDR1 MNHEY and CDR2 SVGAGI. The CDR3 is CASSPRLDSYEQYF. As DNA, the CDR3 is TGTGCCAGCAGTCCCCGACTAGATTCCTACGAGCAGTACTTC.

This clonotype was recorded at least ten times. The genes are TRBV20-1 and TRBJ1-6, with D possibly being TRBD1 (6 bases). The CDR3 loop spans 13 amino acids. Germline CDR1 reads DFQATT; CDR2 reads SNEGSKA (reference sequence). V dropped 1 base and J dropped 14 bases, with 15 bases sitting between them. The CDR3 nucleotides are TGCAGTGCTAGAGGCCGGACAGTTTCCTCCCTCCACTTT. Its protein is CSARGRTVSSLHF.

CDR3 amino acids: CASGLDAVANQPQHF. The CDR3 region has the DNA TGTGCCAGTGGCCTAGACGCGGTAGCAAATCAGCCCCAGCATTTT. The chain uses TRBV19 and TRBJ1-5; D is unclear. Germline V gene lookup returns CDR1 LNHDA and CDR2 SQIVND (reference sequence). V was pared by 8 bases and J by 4 bases, with 18 bases between. CDR3 size: 15 residues.

In its sample, this clonotype was seen a few times. This chain connects TRBV2 to TRBJ2-3, with unresolved D. The CDR3 loop spans 14 amino acids. V was pared by 4 bases and J by 1 base, with 9 bases between. Germline loops: CDR1 SNHLY, CDR2 FYNNEI. CDR3 DNA sequence: TGTGCCAGCAGTGCGGAGATGGGCACAGATACGCAGTATTTT. The encoded protein is CASSAEMGTDTQYF.

At least ten counts were recorded for this clonotype. The chain is built from TRBV5-1 and TRBJ1-1, with TRBD1 as a possible D gene (6 bases). The CDR3 sequence is 16 residues long. Germline CDR1 SGHRS, CDR2 YFSETQ. Trimming cost V 4 bases and J 3 bases, with 19 bases left between them. CDR3 sequence reads: CASSLLSRGKYTEAFF. CDR3 coding DNA: TGCGCCAGCAGCCTCCTGAGCAGGGGCAAATACACTGAAGCTTTCTTT.

This clonotype has only a few counts. This chain uses TRBV9 with TRBJ1-1; TRBD1 matches at 7 bases. The germline CDR1 and CDR2 sequences are SGDLS and YYNGEE. The J segment lost 8 bases and the V segment lost 4 bases, leaving 14 bases of the junction unmatched. The CDR3 loop spans 15 amino acids. The CDR3 region has the DNA TGTGCCAGCAGCTTCGACGTCGGACAGGCTTTCGAAGCTTTCTTT. Amino acid sequence: CASSFDVGQAFEAFF.

There are many counts of this clonotype. The CDR3: CSVLSGGVSQYF. Here the CDR3 DNA reads TGCAGCGTTCTGTCGGGGGGCGTGAGCCAGTACTTC. The chain couples TRBV29-1 to TRBJ2-4, with D possibly being TRBD2 (7 bases). Looked up from germline, CDR1 is SQVTM and CDR2 is ANQGSEA. Trimming removed 5 bases at V and 13 bases at J, with 18 bases between. The CDR3 spans 12 residues.

The CDR3 bases are TGTGCCAGCAGCGCGGGGGGGGAGGATTTCCCTGAAGCTTTCTTT. Translation gives CASSAGGEDFPEAFF. This chain links TRBV9 with TRBJ1-1, with D perhaps matching TRBD1 (5 bases). V was shortened by 3 bases and J by 6 bases, with 18 bases between the two germline ends. The germline CDR1 and CDR2 sequences are SGDLS and YYNGEE. The CDR3 covers 15 residues. Complete variable domain (other parts from reference TRBV9 and TRBJ1-1): DSGVTQTPKHLITATGQRVTLRCSPRSGDLSVYWYQQSLDQGLQFLIQYYNGEERAKGNILERFSAQQFPDLHSELNLSSLELGDSALYFCASSAGGEDFPEAFFGQGTRLTVV.

This clonotype was detected only a few times. The chain is built from TRBV20-1 and TRBJ2-3; 8 bases align to TRBD1. In germline, CDR1 is DFQATT, CDR2 SNEGSKA (reference sequence). V was clipped by 0 bases and J by 2 bases; unmatched bases: 10. The CDR3 extends over 17 amino acids. The DNA for the CDR3 is TGCAGTGCTAGAGATGTACGGGCAGGGGGCAACACAGATACGCAGTATTTT. It codes for CSARDVRAGGNTDTQYF.

This clonotype was observed many times. This rearrangement joins TRBV7-9 to TRBJ1-1; the D gene is possibly TRBD1 (5 bases). This CDR3 has 14 residues. V lost 4 bases to trimming and J lost 5 bases, with 14 bases between them. Germline CDR1 reads SEHNR; CDR2 reads FQNEAQ (reference sequence). CDR3 coding DNA: TGTGCCAGCAGCTCCACCCCGGAGGGGACTGAAGCTTTCTTT. This gives the protein CASSSTPEGTEAFF.

In this sample, this clonotype turned up a few times. V and J are TRBV24-1 and TRBJ2-3; TRBD2 matches at 16 bases. V lost 6 bases, J lost 4 bases, and 12 bases stayed unmatched. Per germline, CDR1 KGHDR and CDR2 SFDVKD. This CDR3 has 19 amino acids. The CDR3 region is CATSPRGTSGGAHPDTQYF. The CDR3 DNA sequence: TGTGCCACCAGTCCCAGAGGGACTAGCGGGGGGGCTCACCCAGATACGCAGTATTTT.

This clonotype was counted between two and nine times. The V gene is TRBV7-6, the J gene TRBJ2-4, with 12 bases that match TRBD1. J gave up 8 bases and V 3 bases, and 8 bases lay outside the gene matches. The germline gives CDR1 SGHVS, CDR2 FNYEAQ. The CDR3 covers 16 residues. CDR3 nucleotide sequence: TGTGCCAGCAGCTTGGGACAGGGGGCCCCTAATTACATTCAGTACTTC. This encodes CASSLGQGAPNYIQYF.

At least ten counts were recorded for this clonotype. CDR3 sequence: CASSARADTQYF. DNA of the CDR3: TGCGCCAGCAGCGCCAGGGCAGATACGCAGTATTTT. The chain couples TRBV5-1 to TRBJ2-3; D might be TRBD1 (5 bases). Germline values: CDR1 SGHRS, CDR2 YFSETQ. This CDR3 is built from 12 residues. Trimming shortened V by 4 bases and J by 4 bases, and 7 bases separated the two germline ends.

The chain carries TRBV19 and TRBJ1-5; D gene uncertain. Looked up from germline, CDR1 is LNHDA and CDR2 is SQIVND (reference sequence). V lost 2 bases to trimming and J lost 7 bases, with 12 bases between them. The CDR3 length is 14 residues. The CDR3 bases are TGTGCCAGTAGTATACGGGGTGGGTGGCAGCCCCAGCATTTT. It specifies CASSIRGGWQPQHF.